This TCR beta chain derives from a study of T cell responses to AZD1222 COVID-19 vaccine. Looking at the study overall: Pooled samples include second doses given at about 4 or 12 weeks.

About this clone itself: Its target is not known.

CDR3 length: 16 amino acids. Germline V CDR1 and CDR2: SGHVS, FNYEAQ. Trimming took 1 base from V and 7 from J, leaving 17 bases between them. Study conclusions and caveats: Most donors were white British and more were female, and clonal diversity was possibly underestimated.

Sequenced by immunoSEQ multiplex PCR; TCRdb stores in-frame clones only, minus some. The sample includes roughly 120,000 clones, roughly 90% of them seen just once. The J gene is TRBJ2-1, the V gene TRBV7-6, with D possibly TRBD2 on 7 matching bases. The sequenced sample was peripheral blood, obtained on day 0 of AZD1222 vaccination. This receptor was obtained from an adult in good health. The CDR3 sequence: CASSLGGGALVNEQFF. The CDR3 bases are TGTGCCAGCAGCTTAGGAGGGGGGGCTTTGGTTAATGAGCAGTTCTTC.